The sequence of this TCR beta chain was determined in a study of T cell responses to AZD1222 COVID-19 vaccine (dated by TCRdb to the early 2020s). Regarding the complete study: AZD1222 recipients with second doses at about 4 weeks or about 12 weeks were pooled, because spike-specific TCR depth and breadth did not differ between schedules. Trial participants were enrolled by age into subgroups of 18-55, 56-69 and 70-plus years, and around 150, 28 and 57 TCR-sequenced participants, respectively, were included in these subgroups. A total of more than 230 trial participants underwent TCR sequencing, of whom some 210 received two doses of AZD1222 and about 25 received two doses of the MenACWY control vaccine. General study outcomes and caveats: Reportedly, close to half of the unique spike-specific TCRs recognized epitopes lying outside the regions that are mutated in the B.1.351 and B.1.1.7 variants. CD4 TCRs associated with the vaccine covered the entire spike protein, and the dominant responses were in regions 160-218 and 743-854. Conclusions about previously exposed vaccinees are limited because only six or seven AZD1222 recipients were SARS-CoV-2 seropositive at baseline. Because no day 14 peak-response samples were available, repertoires were characterized only after the peak T cell response. After two AZD1222 doses, both the breadth and the depth of spike-specific TCRs were significantly higher than at day 0 and than in MenACWY recipients. Participants were mostly white British and included more females than males, and it was suggested by the authors that clonal diversity may have been underestimated. The 56-69-year group was small, and its depth increase did not reach significance, likely because of low power.

Trimming accounts for 6 bases at V and 7 bases at J, while the number of junction bases matched to no gene is 14. The CDR3, cysteine through phenylalanine, is 16 amino acids long. Just the 48-base CDR3 DNA is kept, in frame starting at base 1. Taken from the germline V gene, the CDR1 and CDR2 loops are MDHEN and SYDVKM. As concerns this clone: Its target antigen remains unknown. One base away there is no much larger clone; base qualities are not given.

The CDR3 regions of human TCRbeta chains were subjected to immunosequencing. The authors' pipeline ran thus. Repertoire TCRs were checked for matches against a reference library of SARS-CoV-2-specific TCRs that had been generated using the MIRA antigen-specificity platform. Breadth was defined as the fraction of unique TCRs that were SARS-CoV-2-associated, and depth was defined as the fraction of total T cells that were SARS-CoV-2-associated. Using the MIRA data, each spike-specific TCR was assigned both to the spike region to which the TCR was reactive and to a CD4 or CD8 class. Log10-transformed breadth and depth values were compared by one-way ANOVA with Sidak's multiple comparisons tests. This is the immuneACCESS table as TCRdb keeps it, with only in-frame sequences that have V and J called. A part of the clones is gone; compared with another copy, unresolved V genes explain less than half, and the rest is unexplained. Clonal size and the V and J genes are those of that table, whereas D and trimming came from the DNA. The sample table shows some 120,000 clones, and about nine tenths are seen once. The top ten constitute about 4.2% of the sample.

The label giving this sample's time point can be read as: baseline before first vaccination. Samples from vaccinated people were obtained from the UK trials COV001 and COV002, which included a single-blind randomized controlled phase 2/3 trial of AZD1222 (ChAdOx1 nCoV-19) in healthy adults. For TCRbeta chain sequencing, PBMC samples from trial participants were taken at day 0 and at day 28 after the second dose. The sequence links TRBV28 to TRBJ1-5; TRBD1 lines up with 8 middle nucleotides. The sequence was collected from an adult in good health. The material sequenced was peripheral blood, taken on day 0 of AZD1222 vaccination. The nucleotide sequence reads as follows: TGTGCCAGCAGCCCCGGACAGGGAAGGTGGGGACAGCCCCAGCATTTT. Its translation is CASSPGQGRWGQPQHF.